Each of the 13 T cell receptor beta chains below was sequenced from the same sample in a study of cytomegalovirus exposure and HLA in healthy donors. With 60 Vbeta and 13 Jbeta primers, the PCR was carried out. Repertoires were generated with immunoSEQ multiplex PCR, while TCRdb's copy carries only in-frame clones and drops some. In the table there are 40,000 to 55,000 clones, roughly 80% of which are singletons. Material: PBMCs. These TCRs come from a man aged 25 to 45 in good health and CMV-seropositive.

The V gene is TRBV6-4, the J gene TRBJ2-3; 8 nucleotides align to TRBD2. Germline-derived CDR1 and CDR2 are MRHNA and SNTAGT. The CDR3 extends over 15 amino acids. The V gene end was trimmed by 4 bases and the J gene end by 0 bases; junction bases not matched to a gene: 3. CDR3 in amino acids: CASSVLAGSTDTQYF. In nucleotides, the CDR3 is TGTGCCAGCAGTGTGTTAGCGGGGAGCACAGATACGCAGTATTTT.

This chain connects TRBV19 to TRBJ2-7; the D gene is possibly TRBD2 (6 bases). Trimming shortened V by 2 bases and J by 0 bases, and 17 bases separated the two germline ends. CDR3 size: 17 residues. The germline V gene has CDR1 LNHDA and CDR2 SQIVND (reference sequence). CDR3 nucleotide sequence: TGTGCCAGTAGTATAATGCGGGGCCTACCTAGCTCCTACGAGCAGTACTTC. Translated: CASSIMRGLPSSYEQYF.

The chain recombines TRBV7-6 with TRBJ1-3; D is undetermined. The CDR3 covers 15 residues. Trimming took off 4 bases at V and 3 bases at J, with 13 bases between the two ends. The germline CDR1 and CDR2 sequences are SGHVS and FNYEAQ. CDR3 loop: CASSSVASYGNTIYF. The CDR3 DNA is TGTGCCAGCAGCTCCGTTGCCAGTTATGGAAACACCATATATTTT.

The chain joins TRBV10-2 to TRBJ1-1; 9 bases fit TRBD1. Germline V gene data show CDR1 as WSHSY and CDR2 as SAAADI. J lost 6 bases, V lost 6 bases, and 5 bases had no gene match. The CDR3 covers 13 residues. The CDR3 here is CASRVDRGPEAFF. Here the CDR3 DNA reads TGCGCCAGCAGGGTGGACAGGGGCCCTGAAGCTTTCTTT.

The chain uses TRBV29-1 and TRBJ2-4; possible D gene TRBD1, 6 bases. CDR1 and CDR2 (germline): SQVTM, ANQGSEA. The CDR3 runs 14 residues. The V gene lost 3 bases and the J gene lost 8 bases, with 17 bases spanning the gap. The CDR3 DNA sequence: TGCAGCGTTGACCTCGGGACAATAAGCCACATTCAGTACTTC. Amino acids: CSVDLGTISHIQYF.

This clone was seen a single time. This sequence joins TRBV7-9 and TRBJ2-1, with 7 bases lining up with TRBD1. The CDR3 is 14 residues long. The V and J ends lost 1 base and 10 bases, in that order; junction bases with no gene match: 7. Germline CDR1 reads SEHNR; CDR2 reads FQNEAQ (reference sequence). The CDR3 nucleotides are TGTGCCAGCAGCTTAGGCAGGGGGATCGGAGAGCAGTTCTTC. Translating it yields CASSLGRGIGEQFF.

CDR3 loop: CASSQKTSGGRRETQYF. DNA for the CDR3: TGTGCCAGCAGCCAAAAAACTAGCGGGGGCCGGAGGGAGACCCAGTACTTC. The rearrangement uses TRBV14 and TRBJ2-5; 11 nucleotides line up with TRBD2. V trimming: 2 bases; J trimming: 5 bases; junction bases outside the gene matches: 10. The CDR3 spans 17 residues. Germline lookup yields CDR1 SGHDN and CDR2 FVKESK. The full variable domain, with the rest looked up from reference TRBV14 and TRBJ2-5, is EAGVTQFPSHSVIEKGQTVTLRCDPISGHDNLYWYRRVMGKEIKFLLHFVKESKQDESGMPNNRFLAERTGGTYSTLKVQPAELEDSGVYFCASSQKTSGGRRETQYFGPGTRLLVL.

The J gene is TRBJ2-5, the V gene TRBV5-8, with D perhaps TRBD1 (6 bases). V was cut by 5 bases and J by 5 bases, with 10 bases left in between. The CDR3 length is 12 residues. Germline V lookup: CDR1 SGHTS, CDR2 YDEGEE. Here the CDR3 DNA reads TGTGCCAGCAGGGGGGCCAGGGAGACCCAGTACTTC. It codes for CASRGARETQYF.

V is TRBV6-1 and J is TRBJ1-5, with unresolved D. The V gene lost 8 bases and the J gene lost 0 bases, with 14 bases spanning the gap. The CDR3 contains 15 residues. CDR1 is MNHNS and CDR2 is SASEGT in the germline V gene. CDR3 sequence: CASSKWTDSNQPQHF. The CDR3 DNA reads TGTGCCAGCTCAAAATGGACTGATAGCAATCAGCCCCAGCATTTT.

This chain uses TRBV4-1 with TRBJ2-1; D unresolved. The V gene's germline CDR1 is MGHRA and CDR2 YSYEKL. The V and J ends lost 3 bases and 4 bases respectively, with 7 bases between them. The length of the CDR3 is 13 residues. CDR3 nucleotides: TGCGCCAGCAGCCAGGCAAGTTACAATGAGCAGTTCTTC. Its protein product is CASSQASYNEQFF.

This chain joins TRBV7-3 and TRBJ1-1, with D hard to call. The CDR3 spans 15 residues. The V end lost 4 bases, the J end lost 0 bases, and 12 bases lay between the germline ends. The V gene's germline CDR1 is SGHTA and CDR2 FQGTGA. As DNA, the CDR3 is TGTGCCAGCAGCTCCTACAGTGCTTTGAACACTGAAGCTTTCTTT. Its protein product is CASSSYSALNTEAFF.

The gene calls are TRBV2 and TRBJ1-2; unclear D gene. V was shortened by 7 bases and J by 1 base, with 13 bases between the two germline ends. CDR1 is SNHLY, CDR2 FYNNEI, per germline. This CDR3 has 14 amino acids. As DNA, the CDR3 is TGTGCCAGCACCGGGTGGGGAGATAACTATGGCTACACCTTC. Translation: CASTGWGDNYGYTF.

This chain joins TRBV9 and TRBJ2-5, with no clear D. This CDR3 has 14 amino acids. Germline V CDR1 and CDR2: SGDLS, YYNGEE. V was trimmed by 4 bases and J by 3 bases, leaving 13 bases between them. The CDR3 protein is CASSPQLREETQYF. The DNA for the CDR3 is TGTGCCAGCAGCCCCCAACTACGAGAAGAGACCCAGTACTTC.